This TCR beta chain derives from a study of somatic mutations in cytotoxic T cells in rheumatoid arthritis. Points from the study as a whole: The CD8+ clonality of rheumatoid arthritis patients increased with age, whereas that of healthy controls did not.

Germline lookup yields CDR1 LGHNA and CDR2 YNFKEQ. This CDR3 has 14 residues. V lost 5 bases, J lost 10 bases, and 10 bases stayed unmatched. As handled by the study authors: Expanded CD8+ clones from patients, those larger than 1%, seldom had a match among published virus-specific TCRB sequences. Sequenced by immunoSEQ multiplex PCR; TCRdb stores in-frame clones only, minus some. V, J and clone size were drawn from that table, and D and trimming were deduced from the DNA. The repertoire holds around 19,000 clones, with almost 85% as singletons. About this clone itself: Its cognate antigen is unknown.

Input material: CD8+ T cells sorted from blood. This TCR was recovered from an adult with rheumatoid arthritis. This chain joins TRBV4-2 and TRBJ1-4; 7 nucleotides match TRBD1. The chain's CDR3 is CASSEGGTGAKLFF. CDR3 bases: TGTGCCAGCAGCGAAGGAGGAACAGGGGCAAAACTGTTTTTT.